This T cell receptor beta chain emerged from a study of OX40 agonist ivuxolimab in advanced cancers. Study-level information: Patients received ivuxolimab, an intravenous treatment, every 2 weeks at 0.01 to 10 mg/kg. Patients were around 83% male with ages roughly 23 to 79, mean approximately 55.

The CDR3 is 13 residues long. CDR1 and CDR2 from the germline V gene are ENHRY and SYGVKD. V was cut by 10 bases and J by 5 bases, with 16 bases left in between. Measured with immunoSEQ multiplex PCR; TCRdb has only the in-frame clones, and not every one. The data contain about 50,000 clones, around 81% of them singletons. V gene TRBV10-3 combines with J gene TRBJ2-3; D may correspond to TRBD1 or TRBD2 (5 bases each). The sample here was CD4+ or CD8+ T cells sorted from blood, taken in a trial of the OX40 agonist ivuxolimab. This TCR was recovered from an adult with an advanced solid tumor such as melanoma, head and neck, liver or kidney cancer. CDR3 residues: CATRGESKDTQYF. CDR3 coding DNA: TGTGCCACGAGGGGCGAGTCCAAAGATACGCAGTATTTT.